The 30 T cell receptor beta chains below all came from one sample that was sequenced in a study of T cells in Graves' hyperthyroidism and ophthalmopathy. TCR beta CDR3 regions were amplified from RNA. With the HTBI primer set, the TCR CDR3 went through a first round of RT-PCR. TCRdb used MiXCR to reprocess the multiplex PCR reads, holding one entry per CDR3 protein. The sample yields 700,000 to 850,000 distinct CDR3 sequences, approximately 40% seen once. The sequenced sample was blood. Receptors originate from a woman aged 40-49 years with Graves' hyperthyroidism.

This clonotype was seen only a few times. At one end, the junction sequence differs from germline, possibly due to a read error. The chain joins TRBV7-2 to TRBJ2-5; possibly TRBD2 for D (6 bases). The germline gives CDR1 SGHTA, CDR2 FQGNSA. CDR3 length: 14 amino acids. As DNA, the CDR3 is TGCGCCAGCAGCCAAGATCCGGGAGAAGAGACCCAGTACTTC. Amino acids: CASSQDPGEETQYF.

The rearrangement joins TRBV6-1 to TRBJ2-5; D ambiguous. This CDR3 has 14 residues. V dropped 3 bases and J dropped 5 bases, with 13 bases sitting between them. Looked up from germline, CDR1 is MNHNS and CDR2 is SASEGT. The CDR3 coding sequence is TGTGCCAGCAGTGATAAGGAGCCTTGGGAGACCCAGTACTTC. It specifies CASSDKEPWETQYF.

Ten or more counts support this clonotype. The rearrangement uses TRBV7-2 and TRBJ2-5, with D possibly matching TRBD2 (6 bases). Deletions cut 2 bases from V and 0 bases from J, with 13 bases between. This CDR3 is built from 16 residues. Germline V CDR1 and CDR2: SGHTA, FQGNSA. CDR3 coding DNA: TGTGCCAGCAGCTTACTCGCAGCGGGTCACCAAGAGACCCAGTACTTC. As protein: CASSLLAAGHQETQYF.

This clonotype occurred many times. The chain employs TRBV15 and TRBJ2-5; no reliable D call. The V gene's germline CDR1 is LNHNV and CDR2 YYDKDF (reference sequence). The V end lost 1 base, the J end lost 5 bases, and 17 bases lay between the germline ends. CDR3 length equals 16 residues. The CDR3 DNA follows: TGTGCCACCAGCAGAGCGTCGGTCGGGCTAGAGGAGACCCAGTACTTC. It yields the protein CATSRASVGLEETQYF.

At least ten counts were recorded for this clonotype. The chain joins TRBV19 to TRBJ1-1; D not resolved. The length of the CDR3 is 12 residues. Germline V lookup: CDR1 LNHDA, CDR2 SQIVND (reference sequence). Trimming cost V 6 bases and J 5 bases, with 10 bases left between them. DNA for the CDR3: TGTGCCAGTAGCCCAAGGGTGACTGAAGCTTTCTTT. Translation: CASSPRVTEAFF.

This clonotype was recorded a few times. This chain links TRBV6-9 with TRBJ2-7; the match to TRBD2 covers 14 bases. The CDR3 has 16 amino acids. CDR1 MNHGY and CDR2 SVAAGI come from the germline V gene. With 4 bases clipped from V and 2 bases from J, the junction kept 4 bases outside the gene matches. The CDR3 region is CASSLGTSGSPYEQYF. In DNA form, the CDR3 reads TGTGCCAGCAGTTTGGGGACTAGCGGGAGCCCCTACGAGCAGTACTTC.

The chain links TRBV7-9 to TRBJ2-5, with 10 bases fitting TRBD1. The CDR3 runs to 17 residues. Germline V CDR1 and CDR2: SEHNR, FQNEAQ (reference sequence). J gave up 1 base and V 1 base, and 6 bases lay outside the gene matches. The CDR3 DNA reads TGTGCCAGCAGCTTAGGGGACAGGGGCCTCGTCCAAGAGACCCAGTACTTC. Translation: CASSLGDRGLVQETQYF.

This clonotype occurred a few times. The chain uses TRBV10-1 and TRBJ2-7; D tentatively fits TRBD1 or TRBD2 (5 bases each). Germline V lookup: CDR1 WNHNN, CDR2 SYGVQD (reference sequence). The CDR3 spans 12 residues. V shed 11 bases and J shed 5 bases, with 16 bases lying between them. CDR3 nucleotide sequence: TGCGCCTCTGCGAGGGACCACAACGAGCAGTACTTC. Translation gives CASARDHNEQYF.

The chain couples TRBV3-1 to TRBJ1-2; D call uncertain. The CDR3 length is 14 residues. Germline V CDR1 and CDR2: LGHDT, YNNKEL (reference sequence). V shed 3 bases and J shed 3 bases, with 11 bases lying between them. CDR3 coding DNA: TGTGCCAGCAGCCAGTCCCGGGCTGACTATGGCTACACCTTC. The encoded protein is CASSQSRADYGYTF.

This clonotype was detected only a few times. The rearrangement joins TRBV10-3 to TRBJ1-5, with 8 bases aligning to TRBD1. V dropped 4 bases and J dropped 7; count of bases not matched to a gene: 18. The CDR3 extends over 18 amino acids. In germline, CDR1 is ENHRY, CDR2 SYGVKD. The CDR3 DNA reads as TGTGCCATCAGTGGTACCCGACCGGGGACAGGCTACGAGCAGCCCCAGCATTTT. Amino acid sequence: CAISGTRPGTGYEQPQHF.

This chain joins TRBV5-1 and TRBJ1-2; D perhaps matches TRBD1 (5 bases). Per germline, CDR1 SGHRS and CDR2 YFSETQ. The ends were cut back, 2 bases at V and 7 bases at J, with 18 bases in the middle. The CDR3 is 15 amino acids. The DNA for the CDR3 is TGCGCCAGCAGCTTCGACAGTAGATATATGAGTGGCTACACCTTC. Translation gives CASSFDSRYMSGYTF.

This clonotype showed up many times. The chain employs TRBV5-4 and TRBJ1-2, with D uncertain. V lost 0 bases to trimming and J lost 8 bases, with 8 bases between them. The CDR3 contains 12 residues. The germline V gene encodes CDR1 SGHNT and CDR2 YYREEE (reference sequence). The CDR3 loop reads CASSLERVGYTF. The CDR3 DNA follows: TGTGCCAGCAGCTTGGAGAGGGTAGGCTACACCTTC.

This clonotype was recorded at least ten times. This chain's CDR3 is CASSVGQGRYGYTF. In DNA, the CDR3 is TGTGCCAGCAGCGTGGGACAGGGACGATATGGCTACACCTTC. The rearrangement links TRBV5-8 to TRBJ1-2, with 9 bases lining up with TRBD1. This CDR3 comprises 14 residues. After removal of 4 bases from V and 5 bases from J, the junction contained 6 bases not matched to a gene. Germline CDR1 and CDR2: SGHTS and YDEGEE.

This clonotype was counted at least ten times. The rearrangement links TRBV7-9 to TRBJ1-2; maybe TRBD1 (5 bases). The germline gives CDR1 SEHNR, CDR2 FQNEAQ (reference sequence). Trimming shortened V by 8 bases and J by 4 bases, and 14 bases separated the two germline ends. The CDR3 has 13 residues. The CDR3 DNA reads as TGTGCCAGCGGCCGGGCCCAGGGCTATGGCTACACCTTC. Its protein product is CASGRAQGYGYTF.

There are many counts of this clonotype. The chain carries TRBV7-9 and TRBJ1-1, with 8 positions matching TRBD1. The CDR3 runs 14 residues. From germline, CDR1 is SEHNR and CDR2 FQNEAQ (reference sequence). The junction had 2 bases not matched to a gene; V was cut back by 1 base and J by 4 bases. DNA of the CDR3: TGTGCCAGCAGCTTAGGGCAGGGGGCCACTGAAGCTTTCTTT. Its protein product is CASSLGQGATEAFF.

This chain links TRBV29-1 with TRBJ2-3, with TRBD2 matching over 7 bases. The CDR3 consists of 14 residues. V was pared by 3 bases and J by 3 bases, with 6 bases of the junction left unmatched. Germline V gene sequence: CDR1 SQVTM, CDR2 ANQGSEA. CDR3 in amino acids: CSVEASGMTDTQYF. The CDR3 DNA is TGCAGCGTTGAGGCGAGCGGGATGACAGATACGCAGTATTTT.

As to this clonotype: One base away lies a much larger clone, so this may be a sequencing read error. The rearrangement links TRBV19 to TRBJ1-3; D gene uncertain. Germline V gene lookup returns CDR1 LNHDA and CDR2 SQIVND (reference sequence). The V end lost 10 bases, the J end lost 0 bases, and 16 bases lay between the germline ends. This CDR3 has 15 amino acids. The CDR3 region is CATQATLSSGNTIYF. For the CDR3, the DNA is TGTGCCACCCAAGCGACGCTAAGCTCTGGAAACACCATATATTTT.

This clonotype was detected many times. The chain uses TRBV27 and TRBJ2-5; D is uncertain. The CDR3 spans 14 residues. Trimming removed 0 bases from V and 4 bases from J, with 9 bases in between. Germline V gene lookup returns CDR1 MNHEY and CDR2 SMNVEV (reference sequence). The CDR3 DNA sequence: TGTGCCAGCAGTTTATCGATGCTCGGAGAGACCCAGTACTTC. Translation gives CASSLSMLGETQYF.

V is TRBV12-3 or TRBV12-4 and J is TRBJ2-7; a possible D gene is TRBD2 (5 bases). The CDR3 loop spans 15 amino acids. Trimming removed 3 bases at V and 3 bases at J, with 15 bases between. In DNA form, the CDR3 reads TGTGCCAGCAGTTTCATCTCTAGGGAGCTCTACGAGCAGTACTTC. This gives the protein CASSFISRELYEQYF.

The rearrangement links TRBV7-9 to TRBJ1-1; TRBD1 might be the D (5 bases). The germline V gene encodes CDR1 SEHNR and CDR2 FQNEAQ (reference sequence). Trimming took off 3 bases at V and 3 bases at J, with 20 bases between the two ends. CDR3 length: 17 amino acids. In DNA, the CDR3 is TGTGCCAGCAGCTTTCGGGCGGGACCTACCCGGGACACTGAAGCTTTCTTT. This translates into CASSFRAGPTRDTEAFF.

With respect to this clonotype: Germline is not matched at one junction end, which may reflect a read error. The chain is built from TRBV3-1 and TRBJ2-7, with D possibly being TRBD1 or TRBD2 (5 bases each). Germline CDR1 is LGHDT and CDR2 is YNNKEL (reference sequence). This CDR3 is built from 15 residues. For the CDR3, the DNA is TGTGCCAGCAGCCCTAAGGGGACGGTACCCTACGGGCAGTACTTC. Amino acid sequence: CASSPKGTVPYGQYF.

The CDR3 region has the DNA TGTGCCAGCAGCTTAGCTCTTTCGACTGCCTATAGCAATCAGCCCCAGCATTTT. Amino acid sequence: CASSLALSTAYSNQPQHF. V is TRBV7-2 and J is TRBJ1-5; D is unresolved. The CDR3 contains 18 residues. V lost 0 bases and J 0 bases, leaving 15 bases between the germline ends. The germline V gene has CDR1 SGHTA and CDR2 FQGNSA.

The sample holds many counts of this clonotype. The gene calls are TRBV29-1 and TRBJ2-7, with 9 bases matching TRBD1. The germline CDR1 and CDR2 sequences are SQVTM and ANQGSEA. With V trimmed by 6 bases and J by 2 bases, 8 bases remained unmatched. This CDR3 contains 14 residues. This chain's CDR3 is CSVSGQGSPYEQYF. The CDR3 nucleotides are TGCAGCGTAAGTGGACAGGGGTCGCCCTACGAGCAGTACTTC.

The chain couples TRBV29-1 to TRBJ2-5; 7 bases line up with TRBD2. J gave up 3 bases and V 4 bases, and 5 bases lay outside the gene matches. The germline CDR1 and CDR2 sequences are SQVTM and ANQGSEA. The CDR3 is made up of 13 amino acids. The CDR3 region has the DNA TGCAGCGTTGGAGGAGCGGGGAAAGAGACCCAGTACTTC. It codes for CSVGGAGKETQYF. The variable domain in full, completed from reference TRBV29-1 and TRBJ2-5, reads SAVISQKPSRDICQRGTSLTIQCQVDSQVTMMFWYRQQPGQSLTLIATANQGSEATYESGFVIDKFPISRPNLTFSTLTVSNMSPEDSSIYLCSVGGAGKETQYFGPGTRLLVL.

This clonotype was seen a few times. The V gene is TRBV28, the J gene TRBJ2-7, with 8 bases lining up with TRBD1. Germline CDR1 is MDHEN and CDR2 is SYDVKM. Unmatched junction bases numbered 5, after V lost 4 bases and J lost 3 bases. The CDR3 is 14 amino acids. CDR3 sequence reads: CASSSGQGFYEQYF. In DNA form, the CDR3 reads TGTGCCAGCAGTTCCGGACAGGGATTCTACGAGCAGTACTTC.

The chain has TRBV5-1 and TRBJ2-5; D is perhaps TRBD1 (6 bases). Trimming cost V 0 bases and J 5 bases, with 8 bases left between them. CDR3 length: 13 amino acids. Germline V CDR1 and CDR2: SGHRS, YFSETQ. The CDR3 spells CASSLEGVETQYF. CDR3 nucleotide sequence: TGCGCCAGCAGCTTGGAGGGGGTGGAGACCCAGTACTTC.

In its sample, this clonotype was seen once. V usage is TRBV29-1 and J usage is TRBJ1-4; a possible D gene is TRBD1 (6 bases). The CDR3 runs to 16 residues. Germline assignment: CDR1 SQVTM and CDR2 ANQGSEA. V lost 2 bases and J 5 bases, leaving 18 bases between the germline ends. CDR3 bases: TGCAGCGTTGAAATACAGGGAATTTTGGGAAATGAAAAACTGTTTTTT. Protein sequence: CSVEIQGILGNEKLFF.

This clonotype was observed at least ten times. The CDR3 loop reads CASSDRQGSYGYTF. The CDR3, as DNA: TGTGCCAGCAGTGATCGACAGGGGAGCTATGGCTACACCTTC. This chain links TRBV2 with TRBJ1-2, with 8 bases fitting TRBD1. Germline-derived CDR1 and CDR2 are SNHLY and FYNNEI. With 3 bases clipped from V and 4 bases from J, the junction kept 4 bases outside the gene matches. This CDR3 spans 14 amino acids.

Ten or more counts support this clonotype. This chain's CDR3 is CAISSEGNTEAFF. The CDR3 region has the DNA TGTGCCATCAGTTCCGAGGGGAACACTGAAGCTTTCTTT. This chain joins TRBV10-3 and TRBJ1-1; D gene ambiguous. Looked up from germline, CDR1 is ENHRY and CDR2 is SYGVKD. V was clipped by 5 bases and J by 1 base, with 8 bases between them. This CDR3 has 13 amino acids.

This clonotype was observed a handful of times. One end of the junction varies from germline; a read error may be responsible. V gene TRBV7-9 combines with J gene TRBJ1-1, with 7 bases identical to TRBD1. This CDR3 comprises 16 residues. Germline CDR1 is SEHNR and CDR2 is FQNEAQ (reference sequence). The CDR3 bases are TGCGCCAGCAGCCAAGATTTGGGGACAGCTAACACTGAAGCTTTCTTT. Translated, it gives CASSQDLGTANTEAFF.